The 14 T cell receptor beta chains reported below all come from one sample, sequenced in a study of identical twins. TCRdb fed the 5' RACE reads into MiXCR, producing one record per CDR3 protein. This sample yields under 300,000 distinct CDR3 sequences, of which over 5% are seen a single time; just over 14% belongs to the top ten. This sample also appeared in a second study, on T cells expressing NK-cell markers.

What was sequenced was CD8+ T cells sorted from blood. The source of these receptors is a woman aged 18 to 35 in good health.

V usage is TRBV20-1 and J usage is TRBJ2-6, with 7 bases aligning to TRBD2. This CDR3 has 18 residues. After removal of 7 bases from V and 0 bases from J, the junction contained 15 bases not matched to a gene. Looked up from germline, CDR1 is DFQATT and CDR2 is SNEGSKA (reference sequence). CDR3 region: CSGEGPGGSHSGANVLTF. In DNA, the CDR3 is TGCAGTGGCGAAGGTCCGGGCGGGAGCCACTCTGGGGCCAACGTCCTGACTTTC.

The rearrangement uses TRBV9 and TRBJ1-3, with D perhaps TRBD1 (5 bases). Per the germline V gene, CDR1 is SGDLS and CDR2 is YYNGEE. Trimming shortened V by 0 bases and J by 4 bases, and 14 bases separated the two germline ends. The CDR3 is 16 amino acids. For the CDR3, the DNA is TGTGCCAGCAGCGTAGGAGGGGAAGCCATCGGAAACACCATATATTTT. Amino acid sequence: CASSVGGEAIGNTIYF.

This clonotype has ten or more counts. The rearrangement links TRBV9 to TRBJ2-7, with 8 nucleotides matching TRBD2. The germline V gene encodes CDR1 SGDLS and CDR2 YYNGEE. CDR3 size: 13 residues. The V and J ends lost 4 bases and 3 bases, in that order; junction bases with no gene match: 3. The DNA for the CDR3 is TGTGCCAGCAGCCGGGGGGGCGACTACGAGCAGTACTTC. Encoded protein: CASSRGGDYEQYF. The full variable domain, with the rest looked up from reference TRBV9 and TRBJ2-7, is DSGVTQTPKHLITATGQRVTLRCSPRSGDLSVYWYQQSLDQGLQFLIQYYNGEERAKGNILERFSAQQFPDLHSELNLSSLELGDSALYFCASSRGGDYEQYFGPGTRLTVT.

J is TRBJ1-2 and V is TRBV7-9; D is uncertain. Trimming removed 4 bases at V and 4 bases at J, with 22 bases between. This CDR3 is 17 amino acids long. Germline-derived CDR1 and CDR2 are SEHNR and FQNEAQ (reference sequence). In DNA, the CDR3 is TGTGCCAGCAGCTCACCCCTGGCGGAATCCATATCCTATGGCTACACCTTC. Its translation: CASSSPLAESISYGYTF.

There are many counts of this clonotype. This chain uses TRBV20-1 with TRBJ2-1; a weak D match, TRBD2 (5 bases). There are 16 residues in the CDR3. CDR1 is DFQATT and CDR2 is SNEGSKA in the germline V gene (reference sequence). V was trimmed by 0 bases and J by 1 base, leaving 13 bases between them. The CDR3 here is CSARDQQAASYNEQFF. The DNA for the CDR3 is TGCAGTGCTAGAGATCAACAAGCGGCTTCCTACAATGAGCAGTTCTTC.

This clonotype was picked up a small number of times. The J gene is TRBJ2-5, the V gene TRBV11-1; D may be TRBD2 (6 bases). V was trimmed by 1 base and J by 2 bases, leaving 23 bases between them. This CDR3 is built from 19 residues. Germline lookup yields CDR1 SGHAT and CDR2 FQDESV (reference sequence). CDR3: CASSLGRGGESPYQETQYF. Written as DNA, the CDR3 is TGTGCCAGCAGCTTAGGCCGAGGAGGGGAGTCCCCTTATCAAGAGACCCAGTACTTC. Looking up the rest from reference TRBV11-1 and TRBJ2-5 gives the full variable domain: EAEVAQSPRYKITEKSQAVAFWCDPISGHATLYWYRQILGQGPELLVQFQDESVVDDSQLPKDRFSAERLKGVDSTLKIQPAELGDSAMYLCASSLGRGGESPYQETQYFGPGTRLLVL.

CDR3 sequence reads: CSARSSGEREQFF. Here the CDR3 DNA reads TGCAGTGCTAGATCCTCAGGGGAACGTGAGCAGTTCTTC. This sequence joins TRBV20-1 and TRBJ2-1; maybe TRBD1 (6 bases). Deletions cut 2 bases from V and 9 bases from J, with 14 bases between. The length of the CDR3 is 13 residues. CDR1 is DFQATT and CDR2 is SNEGSKA in the germline V gene (reference sequence).

This clonotype was seen more than once but under ten times. This chain connects TRBV9 to TRBJ1-2; the match to TRBD1 covers 7 bases. This CDR3 contains 16 residues. V lost 2 bases to trimming and J lost 3 bases; unmatched junction nucleotides: 10. Germline CDR1 reads SGDLS; CDR2 reads YYNGEE. The CDR3 sequence: CASSVGTAGGDYGYTF. The CDR3 DNA reads as TGTGCCAGCAGCGTCGGGACAGCCGGGGGAGACTATGGCTACACCTTC.

The V and J genes are TRBV29-1 and TRBJ1-2; no definite D call. Germline V lookup: CDR1 SQVTM, CDR2 ANQGSEA. The CDR3 extends over 12 amino acids. Between the trimmed V and J ends, which lost 3 bases and 6 bases, there was a span of 11 bases. The CDR3 reads CSVEGTRDGYTF. The DNA of the CDR3 is TGCAGCGTTGAGGGTACACGTGATGGCTACACCTTC.

This chain uses TRBV12-3 or TRBV12-4 with TRBJ2-2; D gene unclear. The CDR3 covers 11 residues. The V end was cut by 5 bases, the J end by 8 bases, with 6 bases between. CDR3 coding DNA: TGTGCCAGCAGTCTAGAGGGGGAGCTGTTTTTT. Encoded protein: CASSLEGELFF.

This sequence joins TRBV29-1 and TRBJ1-1, with no clear D. The V gene's germline CDR1 is SQVTM and CDR2 ANQGSEA. V gave up 7 bases and J gave up 4 bases, with 7 bases separating them. This CDR3 spans 10 amino acids. In DNA form, the CDR3 reads TGCAGCGGATCTATCACTGAAGCTTTCTTT. It yields the protein CSGSITEAFF.

This clonotype was counted a few times. The chain employs TRBV12-3 or TRBV12-4 and TRBJ2-2; D gene uncertain. The CDR3 is made up of 10 amino acids. The CDR3 DNA reads as TGTGCAAGCTACCACCGGGAGCTGTTTTTT. Protein sequence: CASYHRELFF.

The V call is TRBV7-9, the J call TRBJ2-7; 7 nucleotides agree with TRBD2. The CDR3 sequence is 17 residues long. Germline assignment: CDR1 SEHNR and CDR2 FQNEAQ (reference sequence). V shed 5 bases, J shed 1 base, and the junction held 14 bases outside the gene matches. CDR3 coding DNA: TGTGCCAGCAGCCCGGCGGGGAGGGCCCAGGCTTCCTACGAGCAGTACTTC. Encoded protein: CASSPAGRAQASYEQYF.

The J gene is TRBJ2-7, the V gene TRBV7-9; D is possibly TRBD2 (7 bases). CDR1 SEHNR and CDR2 FQNEAQ come from the germline V gene (reference sequence). CDR3 length: 16 amino acids. Trimming stripped 4 bases from V and 0 bases from J, with 16 bases between. As DNA, the CDR3 is TGTGCCAGCAGCTCCTCCGGGGGGACATCCTCCTACGAGCAGTACTTC. Protein: CASSSSGGTSSYEQYF.